Below are 9 T cell receptor beta chains sequenced from a single sample in a study of cytomegalovirus exposure and HLA in healthy donors. This PCR relied on a set of 60 Vbeta primers and 13 Jbeta primers. The assay was immunoSEQ multiplex PCR, and TCRdb's table has in-frame clones only and misses some. The data contain roughly 100,000 clones, 78% of them singletons. The sample comprised PBMCs. These receptor sequences come from a man aged 25 to 40 in good health and CMV-seronegative.

The rearrangement joins TRBV7-2 to TRBJ1-1, with a possible D match to TRBD1 (6 bases). Trimming pared 5 bases from V and 3 bases from J, leaving 22 bases between. The CDR3 length is 17 residues. Per germline, CDR1 SGHTA and CDR2 FQGNSA. CDR3 DNA sequence: TGTGCCAGCAGCCCATACCCCTTTTGGGGGCAGTACACTGAAGCTTTCTTT. Amino acids: CASSPYPFWGQYTEAFF.

This clone appeared once. The V and J genes are TRBV4-3 and TRBJ2-7; unclear D gene. This CDR3 contains 14 residues. The V and J ends lost 4 bases and 0 bases respectively, with 10 bases between them. In germline, CDR1 is LGHNA, CDR2 YSLEER. This chain's CDR3 is CASSPGQASYEQYF. CDR3 bases: TGCGCCAGCAGCCCAGGCCAGGCCTCCTACGAGCAGTACTTC.

The rearrangement uses TRBV18 and TRBJ1-2; a possible D gene is TRBD1 (5 bases). The length of the CDR3 is 14 residues. Germline CDR1 reads KGHSH; CDR2 reads LQKENI. V lost 2 bases to trimming and J lost 3 bases, with 10 bases between them. CDR3: CASSPGAVDYGYTF. CDR3 in DNA: TGTGCCAGCTCACCAGGGGCAGTGGACTATGGCTACACCTTC.

This clone has more than one count but fewer than ten. V is TRBV20-1 and J is TRBJ2-1; D remains unclear. Per germline, CDR1 DFQATT and CDR2 SNEGSKA (reference sequence). The CDR3 has 11 amino acids. The chain's CDR3 is CTLTPNNEQFF. Written as DNA, the CDR3 is TGCACCTTGACTCCTAACAATGAGCAGTTCTTC.

The chain joins TRBV15 to TRBJ2-5; 7 positions match TRBD2. After removal of 2 bases from V and 5 bases from J, the junction contained 5 bases not matched to a gene. CDR1 LNHNV and CDR2 YYDKDF come from the germline V gene (reference sequence). The CDR3 loop spans 14 amino acids. CDR3 bases: TGTGCCACCAGCAGACCCACCGGGGGGGAGACCCAGTACTTC. Encoded protein: CATSRPTGGETQYF. The full variable domain, its missing parts supplied by reference TRBV15 and TRBJ2-5, is DAMVIQNPRYQVTQFGKPVTLSCSQTLNHNVMYWYQQKSSQAPKLLFHYYDKDFNNEADTPDNFQSRRPNTSFCFLDIRSPGLGDTAMYLCATSRPTGGETQYFGPGTRLLVL.

CDR3 sequence: CASSVDTGDQPQHF. Here the CDR3 DNA reads TGTGCCAGCAGCGTAGATACAGGGGATCAGCCCCAGCATTTT. The rearrangement links TRBV9 to TRBJ1-5, with 7 bases that match TRBD1. V dropped 0 bases and J dropped 5; count of bases not matched to a gene: 2. Germline CDR1 and CDR2: SGDLS and YYNGEE. The CDR3 runs to 14 residues. Filled out from reference TRBV9 and TRBJ1-5, the complete variable domain reads DSGVTQTPKHLITATGQRVTLRCSPRSGDLSVYWYQQSLDQGLQFLIQYYNGEERAKGNILERFSAQQFPDLHSELNLSSLELGDSALYFCASSVDTGDQPQHFGDGTRLSIL.

The chain links TRBV7-9 to TRBJ2-3; 7 positions match TRBD2. The CDR3 runs to 13 residues. The germline V gene has CDR1 SEHNR and CDR2 FQNEAQ (reference sequence). V shed 8 bases, J shed 4 bases, and the junction held 6 bases outside the gene matches. This CDR3 reads CASSAGVSDTQYF. CDR3 coding DNA: TGTGCCAGCTCTGCGGGAGTCTCAGATACGCAGTATTTT.

V usage is TRBV10-2 and J usage is TRBJ1-5; TRBD1 agrees at 7 bases. The germline V gene has CDR1 WSHSY and CDR2 SAAADI. V lost 4 bases and J lost 1; bases outside the gene matches: 4. The CDR3 is 15 amino acids. The CDR3 is CASSGGGVSNQPQHF. The CDR3 coding sequence is TGCGCCAGCAGTGGAGGGGGCGTAAGCAATCAGCCCCAGCATTTT.

The chain combines TRBV15 with TRBJ1-1; TRBD1 might be the D (5 bases). V was shortened by 0 bases and J by 0 bases, with 5 bases between the two germline ends. The germline V gene has CDR1 LNHNV and CDR2 YYDKDF (reference sequence). The CDR3 has 14 amino acids. CDR3 sequence reads: CATSRETVNTEAFF. The DNA of the CDR3 is TGTGCCACCAGCAGAGAGACAGTGAACACTGAAGCTTTCTTT. Variable domain in full (rest from reference TRBV15 and TRBJ1-1): DAMVIQNPRYQVTQFGKPVTLSCSQTLNHNVMYWYQQKSSQAPKLLFHYYDKDFNNEADTPDNFQSRRPNTSFCFLDIRSPGLGDTAMYLCATSRETVNTEAFFGQGTRLTVV.